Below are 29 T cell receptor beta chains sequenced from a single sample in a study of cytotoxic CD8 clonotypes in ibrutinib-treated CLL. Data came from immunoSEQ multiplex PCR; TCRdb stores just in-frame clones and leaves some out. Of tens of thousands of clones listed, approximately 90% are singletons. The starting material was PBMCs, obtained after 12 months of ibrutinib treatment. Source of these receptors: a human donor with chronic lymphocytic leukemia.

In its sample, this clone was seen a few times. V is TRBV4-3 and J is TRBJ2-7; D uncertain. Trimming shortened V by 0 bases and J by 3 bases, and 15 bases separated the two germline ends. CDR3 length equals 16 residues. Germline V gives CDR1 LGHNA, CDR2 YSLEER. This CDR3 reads CASSQDSTTNYYEQYF. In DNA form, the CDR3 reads TGCGCCAGCAGCCAAGATTCCACAACCAATTACTACGAGCAGTACTTC.

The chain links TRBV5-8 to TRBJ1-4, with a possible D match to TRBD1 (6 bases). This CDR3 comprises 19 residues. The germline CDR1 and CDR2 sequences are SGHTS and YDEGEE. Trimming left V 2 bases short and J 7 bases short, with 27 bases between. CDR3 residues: CASSFGQTALGAMGEKLFF. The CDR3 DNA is TGTGCCAGCAGCTTCGGACAGACCGCTCTGGGGGCGATGGGTGAAAAACTGTTTTTT.

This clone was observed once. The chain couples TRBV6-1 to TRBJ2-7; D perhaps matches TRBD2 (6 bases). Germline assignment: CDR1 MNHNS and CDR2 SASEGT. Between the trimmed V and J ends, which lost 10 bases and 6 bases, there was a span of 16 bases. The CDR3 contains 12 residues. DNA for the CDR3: TGTGCCACCCTCCGAGGAGGGACCGAGCAGTACTTC. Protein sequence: CATLRGGTEQYF.

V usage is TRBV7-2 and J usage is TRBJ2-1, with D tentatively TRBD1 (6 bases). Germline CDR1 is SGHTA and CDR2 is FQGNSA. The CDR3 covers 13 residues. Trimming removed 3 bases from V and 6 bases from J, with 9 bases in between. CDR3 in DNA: TGTGCCAGCAGCTTCCAAGGGGGCAATGAGCAGTTCTTC. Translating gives CASSFQGGNEQFF.

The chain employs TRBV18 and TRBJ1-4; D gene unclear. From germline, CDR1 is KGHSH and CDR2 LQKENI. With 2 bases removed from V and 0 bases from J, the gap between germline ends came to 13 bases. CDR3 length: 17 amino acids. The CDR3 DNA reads TGTGCCAGCTCACCAGCCACAGCCGAAGCAACTAATGAAAAACTGTTTTTT. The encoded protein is CASSPATAEATNEKLFF. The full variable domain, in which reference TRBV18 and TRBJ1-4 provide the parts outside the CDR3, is NAGVMQNPRHLVRRRGQEARLRCSPMKGHSHVYWYRQLPEEGLKFMVYLQKENIIDESGMPKERFSAEFPKEGPSILRIQQVVRGDSAAYFCASSPATAEATNEKLFFGSGTQLSVL.

The CDR3 is CASSGQQGVETQYF. CDR3 DNA sequence: TGTGCCAGCAGCGGACAACAGGGAGTCGAGACCCAGTACTTC. The chain joins TRBV7-2 to TRBJ2-5; tentatively, D is TRBD1 (6 bases). V was shortened by 5 bases and J by 5 bases, with 15 bases between the two germline ends. This CDR3 comprises 14 residues. The germline gives CDR1 SGHTA, CDR2 FQGNSA.

The CDR3 nucleotides are TGTGCCAGCAGCTTGGGTCCCCATCGGTCCCAGCATTTT. Translating gives CASSLGPHRSQHF. The chain recombines TRBV5-6 with TRBJ1-5; unclear D gene. Trimming cost V 0 bases and J 11 bases, with 12 bases left between them. CDR1 is SGHDT and CDR2 is YYEEEE in the germline V gene. The length of the CDR3 is 13 residues.

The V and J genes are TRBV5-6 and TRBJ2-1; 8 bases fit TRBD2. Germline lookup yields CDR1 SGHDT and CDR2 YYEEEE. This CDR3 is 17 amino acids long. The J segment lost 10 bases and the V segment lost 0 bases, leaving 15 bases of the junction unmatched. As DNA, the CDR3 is TGTGCCAGCAGCTTGGAACCGGGACTAGGAGCGGTCGGAGAGCAGTTCTTC. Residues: CASSLEPGLGAVGEQFF.

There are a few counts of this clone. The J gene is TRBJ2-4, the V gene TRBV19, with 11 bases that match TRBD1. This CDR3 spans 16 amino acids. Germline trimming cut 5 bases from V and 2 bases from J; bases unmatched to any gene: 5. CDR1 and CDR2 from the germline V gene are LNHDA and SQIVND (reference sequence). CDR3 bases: TGTGCCAGTAGTCGGACAGGGGGCTCTTCCAAAAACATTCAGTACTTC. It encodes CASSRTGGSSKNIQYF.

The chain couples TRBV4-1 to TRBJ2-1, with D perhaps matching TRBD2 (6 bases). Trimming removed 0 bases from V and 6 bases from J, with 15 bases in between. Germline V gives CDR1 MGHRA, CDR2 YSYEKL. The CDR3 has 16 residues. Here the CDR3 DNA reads TGCGCCAGCAGCCAAGATGGGCCTAGCGAGATCAATGAGCAGTTCTTC. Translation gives CASSQDGPSEINEQFF.

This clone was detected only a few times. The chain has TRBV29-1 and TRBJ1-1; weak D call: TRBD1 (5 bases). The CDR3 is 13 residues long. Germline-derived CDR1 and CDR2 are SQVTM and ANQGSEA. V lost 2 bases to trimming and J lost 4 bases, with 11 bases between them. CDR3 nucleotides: TGCAGCGTTGAATTGGGGGGAGGCACTGAAGCTTTCTTT. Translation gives CSVELGGGTEAFF.

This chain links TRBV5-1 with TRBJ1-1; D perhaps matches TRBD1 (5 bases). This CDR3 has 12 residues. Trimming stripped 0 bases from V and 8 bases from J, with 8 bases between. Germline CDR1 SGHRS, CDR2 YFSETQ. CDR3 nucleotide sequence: TGCGCCAGCAGCTTGGTGTCAGGGGAAGCTTTCTTT. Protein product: CASSLVSGEAFF.

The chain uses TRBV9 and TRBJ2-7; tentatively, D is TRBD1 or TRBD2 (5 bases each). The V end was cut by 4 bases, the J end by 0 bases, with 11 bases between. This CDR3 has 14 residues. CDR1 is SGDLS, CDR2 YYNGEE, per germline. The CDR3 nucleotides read TGTGCCAGCAGCCTGGGACCGCTCTCCTACGAGCAGTACTTC. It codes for CASSLGPLSYEQYF. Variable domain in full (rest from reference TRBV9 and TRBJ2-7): DSGVTQTPKHLITATGQRVTLRCSPRSGDLSVYWYQQSLDQGLQFLIQYYNGEERAKGNILERFSAQQFPDLHSELNLSSLELGDSALYFCASSLGPLSYEQYFGPGTRLTVT.

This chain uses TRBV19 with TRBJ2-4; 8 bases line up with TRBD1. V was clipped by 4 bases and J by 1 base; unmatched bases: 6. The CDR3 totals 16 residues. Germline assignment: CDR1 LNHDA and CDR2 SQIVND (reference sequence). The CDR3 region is CASSKRQGSAKNIQYF. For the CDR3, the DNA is TGTGCCAGTAGTAAAAGACAGGGGTCGGCCAAAAACATTCAGTACTTC.

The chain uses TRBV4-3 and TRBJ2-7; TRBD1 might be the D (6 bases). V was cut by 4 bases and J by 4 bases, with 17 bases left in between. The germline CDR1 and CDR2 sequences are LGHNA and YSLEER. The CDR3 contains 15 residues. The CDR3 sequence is CASSPEQGRGYEQYF. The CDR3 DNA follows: TGCGCCAGCAGCCCCGAACAGGGAAGGGGGTACGAGCAGTACTTC.

CDR3 coding DNA: TGTGCCAGCAGCCTCGCCTCCACAGATACGCAGTATTTT. Translated: CASSLASTDTQYF. The V and J genes are TRBV6-6 and TRBJ2-3; D remains unclear. Germline CDR1 reads MNHNY; CDR2 reads SVGAGI (reference sequence). Trimming stripped 6 bases from V and 2 bases from J, with 9 bases between. CDR3 length: 13 residues.

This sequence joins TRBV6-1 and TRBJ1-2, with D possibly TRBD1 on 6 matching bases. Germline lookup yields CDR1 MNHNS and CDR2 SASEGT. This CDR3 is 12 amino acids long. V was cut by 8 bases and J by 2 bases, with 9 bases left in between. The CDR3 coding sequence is TGTGCCAGCGGGGGCAGAAACTATGGCTACACCTTC. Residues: CASGGRNYGYTF.

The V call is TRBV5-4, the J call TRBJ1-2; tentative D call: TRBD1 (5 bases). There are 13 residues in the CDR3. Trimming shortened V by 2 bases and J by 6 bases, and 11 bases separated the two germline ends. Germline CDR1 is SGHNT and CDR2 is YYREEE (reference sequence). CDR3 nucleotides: TGTGCCAGCAGCTTTTTAGGGGAGGATGGCTACACCTTC. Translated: CASSFLGEDGYTF.

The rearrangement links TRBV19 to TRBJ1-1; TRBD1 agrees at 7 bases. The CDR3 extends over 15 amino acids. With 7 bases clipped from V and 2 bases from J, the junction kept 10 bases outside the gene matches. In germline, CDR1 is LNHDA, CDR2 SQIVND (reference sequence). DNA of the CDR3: TGTGCCAGTATTAAAGGCGGACAGGCAAACACTGAAGCTTTCTTT. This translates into CASIKGGQANTEAFF.

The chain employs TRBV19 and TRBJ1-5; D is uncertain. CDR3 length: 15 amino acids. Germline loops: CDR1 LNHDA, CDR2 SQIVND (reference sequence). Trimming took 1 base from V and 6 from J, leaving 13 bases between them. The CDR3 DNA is TGTGCCAGTAGTATAGGTCGGGCGGGCGGTCAGCCCCAGCATTTT. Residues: CASSIGRAGGQPQHF.

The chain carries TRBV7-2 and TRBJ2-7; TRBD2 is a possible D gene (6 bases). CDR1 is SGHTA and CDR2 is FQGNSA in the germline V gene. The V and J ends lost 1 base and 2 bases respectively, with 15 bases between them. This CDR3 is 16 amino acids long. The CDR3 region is CASSLVGGTLPYEQYF. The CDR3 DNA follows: TGTGCCAGCAGCTTAGTGGGCGGGACGCTCCCCTACGAGCAGTACTTC.

The CDR3 sequence is CASSAGPPSSYNSPLHF. The CDR3 nucleotides read TGTGCCAGCAGCGCCGGACCGCCGAGCTCCTATAATTCACCCCTCCACTTT. J is TRBJ1-6 and V is TRBV5-6; D uncertain. This CDR3 region has 17 residues. CDR1 SGHDT and CDR2 YYEEEE come from the germline V gene. Trimming took off 4 bases at V and 0 bases at J, with 14 bases between the two ends.

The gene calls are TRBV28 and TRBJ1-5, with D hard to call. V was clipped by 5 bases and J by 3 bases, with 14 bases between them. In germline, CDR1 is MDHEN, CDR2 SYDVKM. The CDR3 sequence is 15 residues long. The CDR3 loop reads CASSQGLGLNQPQHF. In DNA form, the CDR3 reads TGTGCCAGCAGTCAAGGTTTAGGCCTCAATCAGCCCCAGCATTTT. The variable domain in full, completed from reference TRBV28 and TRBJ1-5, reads DVKVTQSSRYLVKRTGEKVFLECVQDMDHENMFWYRQDPGLGLRLIYFSYDVKMKEKGDIPEGYSVSREKKERFSLILESASTNQTSMYLCASSQGLGLNQPQHFGDGTRLSIL.

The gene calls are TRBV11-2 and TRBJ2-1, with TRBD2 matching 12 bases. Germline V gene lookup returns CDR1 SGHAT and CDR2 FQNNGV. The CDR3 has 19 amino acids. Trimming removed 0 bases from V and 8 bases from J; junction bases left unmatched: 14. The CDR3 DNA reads TGTGCCAGCAGCTTAGATTCCCTCCTAGCGGGAGGGCCTCGGGATGAGCAGTTCTTC. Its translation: CASSLDSLLAGGPRDEQFF.

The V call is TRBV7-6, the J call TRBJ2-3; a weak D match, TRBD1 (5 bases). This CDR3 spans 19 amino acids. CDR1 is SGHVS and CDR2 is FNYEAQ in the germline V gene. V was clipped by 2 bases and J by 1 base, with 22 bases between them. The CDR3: CASSLYSGAGRWGTDTQYF. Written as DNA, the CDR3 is TGTGCCAGCAGCTTATACTCTGGGGCAGGTCGTTGGGGCACAGATACGCAGTATTTT.

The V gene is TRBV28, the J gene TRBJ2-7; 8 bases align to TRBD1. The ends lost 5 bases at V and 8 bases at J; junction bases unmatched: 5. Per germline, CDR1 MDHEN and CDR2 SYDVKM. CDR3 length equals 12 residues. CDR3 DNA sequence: TGTGCCAGCAGTCTCCGACAGGGGAAGCAGTACTTC. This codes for CASSLRQGKQYF.

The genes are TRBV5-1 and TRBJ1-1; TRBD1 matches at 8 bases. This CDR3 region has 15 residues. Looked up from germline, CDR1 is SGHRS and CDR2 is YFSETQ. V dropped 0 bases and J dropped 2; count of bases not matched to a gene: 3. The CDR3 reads CASSLDGQGNTEAFF. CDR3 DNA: TGCGCCAGCAGCTTGGACGGACAGGGAAACACTGAAGCTTTCTTT.

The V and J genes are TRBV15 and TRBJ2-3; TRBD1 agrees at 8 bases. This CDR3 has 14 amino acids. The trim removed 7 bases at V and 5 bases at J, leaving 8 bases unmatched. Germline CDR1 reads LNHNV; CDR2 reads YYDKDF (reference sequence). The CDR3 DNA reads TGTGCCACCACCGGCAGGGGGCAAGGAGATACGCAGTATTTT. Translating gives CATTGRGQGDTQYF.

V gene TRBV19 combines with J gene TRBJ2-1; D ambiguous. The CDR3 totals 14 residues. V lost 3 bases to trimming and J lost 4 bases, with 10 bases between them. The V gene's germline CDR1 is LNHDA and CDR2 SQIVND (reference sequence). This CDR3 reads CASSIPGRYNEQFF. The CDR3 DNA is TGTGCCAGTAGTATCCCGGGCAGATACAATGAGCAGTTCTTC.